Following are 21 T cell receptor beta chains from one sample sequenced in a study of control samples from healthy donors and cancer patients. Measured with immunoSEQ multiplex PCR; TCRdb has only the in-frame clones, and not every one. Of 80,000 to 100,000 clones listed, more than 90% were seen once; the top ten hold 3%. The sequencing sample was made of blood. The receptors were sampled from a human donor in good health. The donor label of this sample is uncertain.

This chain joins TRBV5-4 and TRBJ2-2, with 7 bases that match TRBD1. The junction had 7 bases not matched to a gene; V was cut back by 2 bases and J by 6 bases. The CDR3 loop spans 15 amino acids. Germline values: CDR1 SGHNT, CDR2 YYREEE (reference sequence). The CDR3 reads CASSLRQGTAGELFF. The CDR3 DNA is TGTGCCAGCAGCTTACGACAGGGTACAGCCGGGGAGCTGTTTTTT.

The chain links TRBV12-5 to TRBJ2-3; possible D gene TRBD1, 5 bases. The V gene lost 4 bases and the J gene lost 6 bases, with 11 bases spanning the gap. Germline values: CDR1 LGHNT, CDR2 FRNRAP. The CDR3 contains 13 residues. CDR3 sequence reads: CASGWGPADTQYF. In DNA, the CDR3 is TGTGCTAGTGGTTGGGGCCCTGCGGATACGCAGTATTTT.

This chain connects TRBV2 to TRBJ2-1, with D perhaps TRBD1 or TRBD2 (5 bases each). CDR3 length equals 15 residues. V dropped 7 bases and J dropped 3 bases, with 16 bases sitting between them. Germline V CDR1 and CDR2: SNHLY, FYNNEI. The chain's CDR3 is CASIFQGGSYNEQFF. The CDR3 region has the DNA TGTGCCAGCATTTTTCAGGGTGGGAGCTACAATGAGCAGTTCTTC.

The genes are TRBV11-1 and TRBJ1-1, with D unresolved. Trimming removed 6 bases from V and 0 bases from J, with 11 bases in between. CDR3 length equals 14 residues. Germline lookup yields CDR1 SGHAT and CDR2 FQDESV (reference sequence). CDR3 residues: CASRKGPMNTEAFF. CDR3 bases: TGTGCCAGCAGAAAAGGACCTATGAACACTGAAGCTTTCTTT.

CDR3 DNA sequence: TGTGCCAGCTCACGACGACAGACTTCGCCCTACGAGCAGTACTTC. It is translated as CASSRRQTSPYEQYF. The V call is TRBV18, the J call TRBJ2-7, with a weak D call TRBD1 (5 bases). Germline CDR1 is KGHSH and CDR2 is LQKENI. The CDR3 totals 15 residues. The germline V and J ends were trimmed by 4 bases and 2 bases, with 15 bases remaining between them.

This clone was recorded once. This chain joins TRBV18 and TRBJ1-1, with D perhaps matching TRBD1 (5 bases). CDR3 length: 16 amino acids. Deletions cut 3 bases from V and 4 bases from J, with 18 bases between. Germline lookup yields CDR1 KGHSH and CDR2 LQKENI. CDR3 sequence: CASSPPGLGAGTEAFF. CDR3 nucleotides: TGTGCCAGCTCACCCCCTGGGTTAGGGGCGGGCACTGAAGCTTTCTTT.

The CDR3 DNA reads TGTGCCAGCAGCTTAGGGGCAGATAGATCCTATGGCTACACCTTC. Translation gives CASSLGADRSYGYTF. The chain recombines TRBV7-7 with TRBJ1-2; no reliable D call. The CDR3 totals 15 residues. V lost 1 base to trimming and J lost 4 bases, with 13 bases between them. The germline gives CDR1 SSHAT, CDR2 FNYEAQ (reference sequence).

This CDR3 reads CASSMSLGSSNQPQHF. The CDR3 DNA follows: TGTGCCAGTAGTATGTCCTTGGGTAGTAGCAATCAGCCCCAGCATTTT. The chain uses TRBV19 and TRBJ1-5; no definite D call. Germline assignment: CDR1 LNHDA and CDR2 SQIVND (reference sequence). The V gene lost 3 bases and the J gene lost 0 bases, with 12 bases spanning the gap. The CDR3 has 16 amino acids.

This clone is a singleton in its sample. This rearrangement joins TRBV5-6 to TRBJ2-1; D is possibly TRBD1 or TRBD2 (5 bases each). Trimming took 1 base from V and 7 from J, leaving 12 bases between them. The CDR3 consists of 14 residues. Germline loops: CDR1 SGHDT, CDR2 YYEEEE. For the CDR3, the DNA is TGTGCCAGCAGCTTGTATGGGGGATCGAATGAGCAGTTCTTC. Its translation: CASSLYGGSNEQFF.

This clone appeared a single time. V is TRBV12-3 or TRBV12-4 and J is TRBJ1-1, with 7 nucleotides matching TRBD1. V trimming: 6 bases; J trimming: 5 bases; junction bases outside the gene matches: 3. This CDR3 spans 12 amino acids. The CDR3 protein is CASSKQGTEAFF. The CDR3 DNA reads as TGTGCCAGCAGCAAACAGGGGACTGAAGCTTTCTTT.

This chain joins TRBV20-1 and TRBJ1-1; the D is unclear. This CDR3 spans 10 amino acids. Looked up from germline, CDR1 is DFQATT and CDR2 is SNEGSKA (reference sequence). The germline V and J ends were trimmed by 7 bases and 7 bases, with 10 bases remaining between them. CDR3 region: CSVSLNEAFF. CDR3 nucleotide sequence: TGCAGTGTTTCCCTGAATGAAGCTTTCTTT.

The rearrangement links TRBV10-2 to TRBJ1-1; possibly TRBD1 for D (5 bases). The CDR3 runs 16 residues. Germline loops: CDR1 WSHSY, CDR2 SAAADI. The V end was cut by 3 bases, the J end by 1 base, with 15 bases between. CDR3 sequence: CASSDGTERQNTEAFF. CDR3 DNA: TGCGCCAGCAGTGACGGGACGGAGAGGCAGAACACTGAAGCTTTCTTT.

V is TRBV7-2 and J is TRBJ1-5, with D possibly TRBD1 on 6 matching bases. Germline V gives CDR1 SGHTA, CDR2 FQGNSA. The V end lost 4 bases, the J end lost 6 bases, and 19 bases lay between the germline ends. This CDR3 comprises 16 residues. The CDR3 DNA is TGTGCCAGCAGCTCAAGCACAGGGTACGTCGGTCAGCCCCAGCATTTT. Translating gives CASSSSTGYVGQPQHF.

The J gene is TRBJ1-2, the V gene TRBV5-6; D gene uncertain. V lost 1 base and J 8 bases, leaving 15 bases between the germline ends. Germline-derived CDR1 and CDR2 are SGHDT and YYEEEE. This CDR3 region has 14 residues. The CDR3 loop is CASSLLGGEGGYTF. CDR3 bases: TGTGCCAGCAGCTTGTTGGGAGGTGAAGGAGGCTACACCTTC.

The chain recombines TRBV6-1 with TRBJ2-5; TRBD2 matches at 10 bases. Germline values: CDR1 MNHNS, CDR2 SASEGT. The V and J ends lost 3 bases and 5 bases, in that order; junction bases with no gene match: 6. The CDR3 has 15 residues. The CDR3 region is CASSDSLAGVETQYF. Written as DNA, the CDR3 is TGTGCCAGCAGTGATTCGCTAGCGGGGGTGGAGACCCAGTACTTC.

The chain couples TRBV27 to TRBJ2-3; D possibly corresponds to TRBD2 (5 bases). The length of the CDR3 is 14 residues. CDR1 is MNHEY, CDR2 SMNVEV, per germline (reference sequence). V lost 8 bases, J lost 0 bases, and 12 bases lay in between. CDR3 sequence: CASGSRTSTDTQYF. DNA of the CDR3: TGTGCCAGCGGTAGCAGGACTAGCACAGATACGCAGTATTTT.

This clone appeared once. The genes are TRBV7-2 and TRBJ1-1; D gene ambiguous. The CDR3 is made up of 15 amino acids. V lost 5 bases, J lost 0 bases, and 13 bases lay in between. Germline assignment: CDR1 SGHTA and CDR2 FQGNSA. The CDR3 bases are TGTGCCAGCAGCCCCAGAAGGAGTATGAACACTGAAGCTTTCTTT. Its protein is CASSPRRSMNTEAFF. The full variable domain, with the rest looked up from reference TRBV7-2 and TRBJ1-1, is GAGVSQSPSNKVTEKGKDVELRCDPISGHTALYWYRQSLGQGLEFLIYFQGNSAPDKSGLPSDRFSAERTGGSVSTLTIQRTQQEDSAVYLCASSPRRSMNTEAFFGQGTRLTVV.

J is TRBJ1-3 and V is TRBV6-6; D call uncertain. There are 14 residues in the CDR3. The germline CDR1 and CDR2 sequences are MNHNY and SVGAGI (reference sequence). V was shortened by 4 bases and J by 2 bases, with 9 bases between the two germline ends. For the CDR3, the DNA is TGTGCCAGCAGTTCCACGGTAGCTGGAAACACCATATATTTT. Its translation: CASSSTVAGNTIYF.

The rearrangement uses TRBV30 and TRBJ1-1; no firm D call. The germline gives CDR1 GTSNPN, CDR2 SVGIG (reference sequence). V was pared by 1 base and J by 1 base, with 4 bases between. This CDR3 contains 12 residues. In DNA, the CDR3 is TGTGCCTGGAGTGGGAAGAACACTGAAGCTTTCTTT. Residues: CAWSGKNTEAFF.

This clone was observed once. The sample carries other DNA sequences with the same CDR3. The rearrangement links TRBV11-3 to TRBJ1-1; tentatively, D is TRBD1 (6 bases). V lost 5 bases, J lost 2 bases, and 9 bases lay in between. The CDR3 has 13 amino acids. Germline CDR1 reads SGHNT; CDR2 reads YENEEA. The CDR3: CASSLQGNTEAFF. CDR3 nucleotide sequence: TGTGCCAGCAGCCTACAGGGAAACACTGAAGCTTTCTTT.

The CDR3 DNA follows: TGTGCCAGCAGCCGTAAACTTAACACTGAAGCTTTCTTT. Translated: CASSRKLNTEAFF. The V and J genes are TRBV27 and TRBJ1-1; D unclear. This CDR3 contains 13 residues. CDR1 MNHEY and CDR2 SMNVEV come from the germline V gene (reference sequence). The V and J ends lost 6 bases and 2 bases respectively, with 10 bases between them.